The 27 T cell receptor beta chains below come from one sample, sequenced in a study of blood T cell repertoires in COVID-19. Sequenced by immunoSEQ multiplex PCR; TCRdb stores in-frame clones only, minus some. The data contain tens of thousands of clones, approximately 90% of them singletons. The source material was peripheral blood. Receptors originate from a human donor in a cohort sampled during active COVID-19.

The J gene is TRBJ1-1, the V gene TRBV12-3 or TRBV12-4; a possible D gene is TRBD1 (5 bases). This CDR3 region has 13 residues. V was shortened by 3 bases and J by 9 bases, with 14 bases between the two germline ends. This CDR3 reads CASSFTLRTKAFF. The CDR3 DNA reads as TGTGCCAGCAGTTTCACCCTTAGGACAAAAGCTTTCTTT.

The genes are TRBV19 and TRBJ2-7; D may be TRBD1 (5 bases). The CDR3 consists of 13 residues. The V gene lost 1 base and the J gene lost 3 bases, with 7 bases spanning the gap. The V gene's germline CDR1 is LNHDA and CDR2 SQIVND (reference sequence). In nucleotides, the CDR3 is TGTGCCAGTAGTATAGGCACAGGCTACGAGCAGTACTTC. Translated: CASSIGTGYEQYF.

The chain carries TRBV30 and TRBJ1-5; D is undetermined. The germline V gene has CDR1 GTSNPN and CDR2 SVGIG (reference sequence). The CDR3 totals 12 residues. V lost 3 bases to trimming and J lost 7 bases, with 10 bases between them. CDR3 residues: CAWSPGGQPQHF. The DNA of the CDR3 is TGTGCCTGGAGCCCTGGCGGGCAGCCCCAGCATTTT.

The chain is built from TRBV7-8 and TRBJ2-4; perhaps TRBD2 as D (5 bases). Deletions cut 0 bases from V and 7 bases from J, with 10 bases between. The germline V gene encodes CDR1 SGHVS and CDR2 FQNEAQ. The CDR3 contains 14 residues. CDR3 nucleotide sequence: TGTGCCAGCAGCTTAGCGCAGAGGGAGAACATTCAGTACTTC. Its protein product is CASSLAQRENIQYF.

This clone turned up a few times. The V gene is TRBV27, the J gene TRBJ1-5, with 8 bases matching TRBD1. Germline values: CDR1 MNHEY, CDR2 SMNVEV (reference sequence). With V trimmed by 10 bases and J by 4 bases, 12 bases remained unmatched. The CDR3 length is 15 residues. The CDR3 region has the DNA TGTGCCAATCAAGGACGGACAGGGCTAAATCAGCCCCAGCATTTT. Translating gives CANQGRTGLNQPQHF.

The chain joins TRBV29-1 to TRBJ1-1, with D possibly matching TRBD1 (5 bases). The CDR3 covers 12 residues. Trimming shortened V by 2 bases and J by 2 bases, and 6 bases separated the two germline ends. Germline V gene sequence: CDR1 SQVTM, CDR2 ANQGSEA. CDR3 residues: CSVERGNTEAFF. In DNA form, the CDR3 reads TGCAGCGTTGAAAGGGGAAACACTGAAGCTTTCTTT.

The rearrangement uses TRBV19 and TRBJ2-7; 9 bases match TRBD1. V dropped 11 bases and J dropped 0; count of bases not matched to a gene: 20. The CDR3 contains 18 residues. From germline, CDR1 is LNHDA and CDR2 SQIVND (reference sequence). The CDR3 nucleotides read TGTGCCGATAACCTTGGGACAGGGACTTATTATCCCTCCTACGAGCAGTACTTC. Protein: CADNLGTGTYYPSYEQYF.

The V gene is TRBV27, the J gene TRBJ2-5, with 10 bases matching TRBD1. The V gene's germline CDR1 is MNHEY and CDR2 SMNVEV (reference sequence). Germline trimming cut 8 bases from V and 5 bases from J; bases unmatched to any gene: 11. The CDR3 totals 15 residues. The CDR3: CASCPGTGVYETQYF. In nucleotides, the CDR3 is TGTGCCAGCTGCCCCGGGACAGGGGTTTATGAGACCCAGTACTTC.

This CDR3 is CASSQDVGRGVHNEQFF. The CDR3, as DNA: TGCGCCAGCAGCCAAGACGTCGGGAGAGGGGTTCACAATGAGCAGTTCTTC. The V gene is TRBV4-1, the J gene TRBJ2-1, with a weak D call TRBD2 (6 bases). The CDR3 consists of 17 residues. Trimming shortened V by 0 bases and J by 5 bases, and 17 bases separated the two germline ends. CDR1 is MGHRA and CDR2 is YSYEKL in the germline V gene.

CDR3 in amino acids: CASSGALTVSVLTDTQYF. The CDR3 region has the DNA TGTGCCAGCAGTGGAGCCCTTACCGTCAGCGTCTTAACAGATACGCAGTATTTT. This rearrangement joins TRBV6-1 to TRBJ2-3, with D unresolved. The CDR3 has 18 amino acids. Trimming removed 4 bases from V and 3 bases from J, with 23 bases in between. Germline lookup yields CDR1 MNHNS and CDR2 SASEGT.

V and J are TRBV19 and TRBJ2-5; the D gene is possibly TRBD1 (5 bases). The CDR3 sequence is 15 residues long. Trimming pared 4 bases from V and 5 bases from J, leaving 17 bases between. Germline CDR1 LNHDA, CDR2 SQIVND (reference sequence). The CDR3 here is CASSNMGGARETQYF. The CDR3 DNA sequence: TGTGCCAGTAGTAATATGGGTGGGGCCAGGGAGACCCAGTACTTC.

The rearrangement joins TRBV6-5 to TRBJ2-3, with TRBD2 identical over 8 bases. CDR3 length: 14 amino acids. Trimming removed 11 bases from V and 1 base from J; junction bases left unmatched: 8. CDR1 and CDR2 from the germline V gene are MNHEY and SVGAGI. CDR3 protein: CASTWREGTDTQYF. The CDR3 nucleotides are TGTGCCTCCACCTGGCGGGAGGGCACAGATACGCAGTATTTT.

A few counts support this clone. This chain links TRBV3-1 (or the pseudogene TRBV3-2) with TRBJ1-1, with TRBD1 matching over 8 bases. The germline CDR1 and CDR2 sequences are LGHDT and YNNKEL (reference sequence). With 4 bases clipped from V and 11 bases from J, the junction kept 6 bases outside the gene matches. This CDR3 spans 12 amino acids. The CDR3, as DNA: TGTGCCAGCAGCCCCGGACAGGGAAGGGCTTTCTTT. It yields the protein CASSPGQGRAFF.

CDR3 nucleotides: TGTGCCAGCAGTTATGTAGCCCTTAGGGGGGAGCAGTACTTC. Its translation is CASSYVALRGEQYF. This sequence joins TRBV6-2 or TRBV6-3 and TRBJ2-7; possibly TRBD1 for D (6 bases). CDR3 length: 14 residues. V was shortened by 3 bases and J by 7 bases, with 16 bases between the two germline ends. The germline V gene encodes CDR1 MNHEY and CDR2 SVGEGT.

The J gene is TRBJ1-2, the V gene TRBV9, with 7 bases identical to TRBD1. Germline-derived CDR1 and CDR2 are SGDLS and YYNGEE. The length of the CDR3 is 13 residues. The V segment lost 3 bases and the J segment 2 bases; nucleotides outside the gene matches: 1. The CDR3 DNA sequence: TGTGCCAGCAGCGCGGACAGGAACTATGGCTACACCTTC. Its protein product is CASSADRNYGYTF. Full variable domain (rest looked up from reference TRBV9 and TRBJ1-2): DSGVTQTPKHLITATGQRVTLRCSPRSGDLSVYWYQQSLDQGLQFLIQYYNGEERAKGNILERFSAQQFPDLHSELNLSSLELGDSALYFCASSADRNYGYTFGSGTRLTVV.

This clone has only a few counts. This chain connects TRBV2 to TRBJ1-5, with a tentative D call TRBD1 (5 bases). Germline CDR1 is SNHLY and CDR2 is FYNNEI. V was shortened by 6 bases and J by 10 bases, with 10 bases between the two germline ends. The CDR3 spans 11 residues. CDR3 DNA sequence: TGTGCCAGCAGGACAGAAGGACCCCAGCATTTT. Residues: CASRTEGPQHF.

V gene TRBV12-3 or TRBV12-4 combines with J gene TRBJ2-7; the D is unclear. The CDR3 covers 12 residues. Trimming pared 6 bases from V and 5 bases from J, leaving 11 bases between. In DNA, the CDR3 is TGTGCCAGCAGCCACAGTTTCCACGAGCAGTACTTC. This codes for CASSHSFHEQYF.

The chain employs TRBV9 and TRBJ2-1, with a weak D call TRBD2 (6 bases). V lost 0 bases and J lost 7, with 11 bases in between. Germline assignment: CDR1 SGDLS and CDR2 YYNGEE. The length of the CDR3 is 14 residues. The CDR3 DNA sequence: TGTGCCAGCAGCGTAGCTTCCGCGGGGAATGAGCAGTTCTTC. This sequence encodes CASSVASAGNEQFF.

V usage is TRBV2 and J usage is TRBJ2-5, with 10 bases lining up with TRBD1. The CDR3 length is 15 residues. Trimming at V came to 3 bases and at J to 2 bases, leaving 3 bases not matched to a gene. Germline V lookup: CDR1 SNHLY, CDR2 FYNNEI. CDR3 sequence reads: CASSEEGQGQETQYF. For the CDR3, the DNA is TGTGCCAGCAGTGAGGAGGGACAGGGGCAAGAGACCCAGTACTTC. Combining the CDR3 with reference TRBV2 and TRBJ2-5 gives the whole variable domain EPEVTQTPSHQVTQMGQEVILRCVPISNHLYFYWYRQILGQKVEFLVSFYNNEISEKSEIFDDQFSVERPDGSNFTLKIRSTKLEDSAMYFCASSEEGQGQETQYFGPGTRLLVL.

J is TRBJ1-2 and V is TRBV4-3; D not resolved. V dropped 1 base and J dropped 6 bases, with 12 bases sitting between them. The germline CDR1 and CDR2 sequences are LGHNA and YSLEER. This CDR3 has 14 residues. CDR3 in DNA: TGCGCCAGCAGCCAAGGCCGGGGTCTGGATGGCTACACCTTC. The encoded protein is CASSQGRGLDGYTF.

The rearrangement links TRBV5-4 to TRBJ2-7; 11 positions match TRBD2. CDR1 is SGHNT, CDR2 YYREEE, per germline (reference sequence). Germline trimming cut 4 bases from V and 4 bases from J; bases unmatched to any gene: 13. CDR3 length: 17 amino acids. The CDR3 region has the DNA TGTGCCAGCAGCCCCACGCCCTCGACTAGCGGGGAATACGAGCAGTACTTC. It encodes CASSPTPSTSGEYEQYF. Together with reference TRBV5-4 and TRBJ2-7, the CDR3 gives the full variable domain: ETGVTQSPTHLIKTRGQQVTLRCSSQSGHNTVSWYQQALGQGPQFIFQYYREEENGRGNFPPRFSGLQFPNYSSELNVNALELDDSALYLCASSPTPSTSGEYEQYFGPGTRLTVT.

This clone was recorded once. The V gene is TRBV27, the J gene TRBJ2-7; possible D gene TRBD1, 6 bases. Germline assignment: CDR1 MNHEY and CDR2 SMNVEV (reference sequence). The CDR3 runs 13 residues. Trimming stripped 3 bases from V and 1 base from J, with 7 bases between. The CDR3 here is CASSFGTSYEQYF. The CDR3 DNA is TGTGCCAGCAGTTTTGGGACATCCTACGAGCAGTACTTC.

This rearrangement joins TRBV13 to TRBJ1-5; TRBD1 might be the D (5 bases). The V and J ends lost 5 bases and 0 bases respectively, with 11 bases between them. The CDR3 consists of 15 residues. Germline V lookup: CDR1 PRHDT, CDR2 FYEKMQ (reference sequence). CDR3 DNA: TGTGCCAGCAGCCAGGGAAGGGGTAGCAATCAGCCCCAGCATTTT. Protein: CASSQGRGSNQPQHF.

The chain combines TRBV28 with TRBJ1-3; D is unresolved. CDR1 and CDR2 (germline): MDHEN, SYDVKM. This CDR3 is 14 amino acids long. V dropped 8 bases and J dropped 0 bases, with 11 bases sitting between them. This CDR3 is CASRDGVSGNTIYF. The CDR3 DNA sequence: TGTGCCAGCCGTGACGGAGTCTCTGGAAACACCATATATTTT.

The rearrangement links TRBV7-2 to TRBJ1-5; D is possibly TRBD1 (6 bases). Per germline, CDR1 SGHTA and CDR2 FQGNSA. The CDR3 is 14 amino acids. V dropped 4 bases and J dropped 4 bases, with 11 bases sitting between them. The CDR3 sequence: CASSSDSRNQPQHF. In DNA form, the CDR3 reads TGTGCCAGCAGCTCGGACAGCCGTAATCAGCCCCAGCATTTT.

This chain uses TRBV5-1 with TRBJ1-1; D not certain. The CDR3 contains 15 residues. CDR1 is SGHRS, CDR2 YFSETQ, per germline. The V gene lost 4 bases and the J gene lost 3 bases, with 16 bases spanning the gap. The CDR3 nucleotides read TGCGCCAGCAGCAAAGACACGGCCGTCTACACTGAAGCTTTCTTT. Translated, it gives CASSKDTAVYTEAFF.

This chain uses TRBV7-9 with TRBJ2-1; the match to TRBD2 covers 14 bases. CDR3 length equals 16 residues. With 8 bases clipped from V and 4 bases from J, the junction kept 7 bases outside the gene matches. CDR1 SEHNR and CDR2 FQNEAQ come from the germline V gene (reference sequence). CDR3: CASGTGLAGGYNEQFF. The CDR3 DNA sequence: TGTGCCAGCGGAACCGGACTAGCGGGGGGATACAATGAGCAGTTCTTC.